The 8 T cell receptor beta chains presented below share a single source sample, sequenced in a study of response to subunit inactivated influenza vaccine. TCRdb itself ran the RT-PCR reads through MiXCR, one entry per CDR3 protein. The table has over 650,000 distinct CDR3 sequences, under 20% seen once; the top ten hold under 13%. The material was PBMCs from blood, obtained about 5 days after vaccination. The receptors derive from a man aged 45 to 65 who received an inactivated influenza vaccine.

This clonotype showed up just a few times. The chain employs TRBV11-2 and TRBJ2-3, with D tentatively TRBD1 or TRBD2 (5 bases each). Germline values: CDR1 SGHAT, CDR2 FQNNGV. V was shortened by 3 bases and J by 6 bases, with 22 bases between the two germline ends. The CDR3 is 17 amino acids. The CDR3 bases are TGTGCCAGCAGCTTTAGGGCCCTGGGACCTAGTTGGGATACGCAGTATTTT. Its translation: CASSFRALGPSWDTQYF.

V gene TRBV7-2 combines with J gene TRBJ2-1; maybe TRBD2 (5 bases). Trimming took off 2 bases at V and 0 bases at J, with 11 bases between the two ends. The CDR3 is made up of 16 amino acids. The germline CDR1 and CDR2 sequences are SGHTA and FQGNSA. The CDR3 spells CASSLSGSGSYNEQFF. CDR3 DNA: TGTGCCAGCAGCTTAAGTGGCAGCGGCTCCTACAATGAGCAGTTCTTC.

The CDR3 DNA follows: TGTGCCACCAGAGGTACAGGCCTCAATGAGCAGTTCTTC. It is translated as CATRGTGLNEQFF. The V gene is TRBV15, the J gene TRBJ2-1, with D perhaps matching TRBD1 (5 bases). The CDR3 extends over 13 amino acids. The germline V gene has CDR1 LNHNV and CDR2 YYDKDF (reference sequence). V was cut by 6 bases and J by 6 bases, with 12 bases left in between.

The chain recombines TRBV4-1 with TRBJ2-5; 11 nucleotides agree with TRBD1. The CDR3 runs 17 residues. Trimming removed 3 bases from V and 5 bases from J; junction bases left unmatched: 11. Germline CDR1 is MGHRA and CDR2 is YSYEKL. CDR3 nucleotide sequence: TGCGCCAGCAGCCACGGACAGGGGGCTTCGGGGTGGGAGACCCAGTACTTC. This translates into CASSHGQGASGWETQYF.

The chain employs TRBV5-1 and TRBJ2-6, with D uncertain. The germline V gene has CDR1 SGHRS and CDR2 YFSETQ. V gave up 3 bases and J gave up 7 bases, with 8 bases separating them. CDR3 length equals 13 residues. The CDR3 DNA is TGCGCCAGCAGCTGGCAGGTCGCCAACGTCCTGACTTTC. This translates into CASSWQVANVLTF. Using reference TRBV5-1 and TRBJ2-6 for the parts outside the CDR3, the full variable domain is KAGVTQTPRYLIKTRGQQVTLSCSPISGHRSVSWYQQTPGQGLQFLFEYFSETQRNKGNFPGRFSGRQFSNSRSEMNVSTLELGDSALYLCASSWQVANVLTFGAGSRLTVL.

The chain employs TRBV28 and TRBJ1-5; D is ambiguous. V was shortened by 2 bases and J by 1 base, with 12 bases between the two germline ends. The length of the CDR3 is 16 residues. Germline V gene sequence: CDR1 MDHEN, CDR2 SYDVKM. CDR3 sequence reads: CASSLIGSGSNQPQHF. CDR3 in DNA: TGTGCCAGCAGTTTAATCGGGTCGGGGAGCAATCAGCCCCAGCATTTT.

The chain carries TRBV5-4 and TRBJ2-5; 7 nucleotides line up with TRBD2. This CDR3 is 15 amino acids long. CDR1 SGHNT and CDR2 YYREEE come from the germline V gene (reference sequence). After removal of 0 bases from V and 2 bases from J, the junction contained 4 bases not matched to a gene. The CDR3 spells CASSLGPGGQETQYF. DNA of the CDR3: TGTGCCAGCAGCTTGGGCCCGGGGGGACAAGAGACCCAGTACTTC.

This clonotype has more than one count but fewer than ten. This chain links TRBV9 with TRBJ2-2; possibly TRBD1 for D (6 bases). Germline assignment: CDR1 SGDLS and CDR2 YYNGEE. The ends were cut back, 5 bases at V and 3 bases at J, with 14 bases in the middle. The CDR3 is made up of 15 amino acids. CDR3 nucleotides: TGTGCCAGCAGACCCAGGGGAGCCGACACCGGGGAGCTGTTTTTT. Protein sequence: CASRPRGADTGELFF.